Listed here are 16 T cell receptor beta chains from one sample, sequenced in a study of cytotoxic CD8 clonotypes in ibrutinib-treated CLL. Assay used: immunoSEQ multiplex PCR; TCRdb lists only in-frame clones, some missing. Of approximately 45,000 clones listed, roughly two thirds were seen once; the top ten hold roughly 14%. Material: PBMCs, obtained after 12 months of ibrutinib treatment. These receptors were taken from a human donor with chronic lymphocytic leukemia.

This clone was observed once. CDR3 sequence (DNA): TGTGCCAGCAGCGGGACTAGCGGACCTTACAATGAGCAGTTCTTC. This encodes CASSGTSGPYNEQFF. V and J are TRBV11-3 and TRBJ2-1; TRBD2 aligns across 11 bases. From germline, CDR1 is SGHNT and CDR2 YENEEA. The CDR3 is made up of 15 amino acids. J was trimmed by 4 bases and V by 5 bases; bases with no gene match: 4.

The V call is TRBV6-1, the J call TRBJ2-7, with D possibly TRBD2 on 6 matching bases. This CDR3 contains 12 residues. Per germline, CDR1 MNHNS and CDR2 SASEGT. Trimming stripped 7 bases from V and 4 bases from J, with 11 bases between. DNA of the CDR3: TGTGCCAGCAATTTAAGCGGGTACGAGCAGTACTTC. It translates to CASNLSGYEQYF.

The chain is built from TRBV9 and TRBJ2-1, with D unresolved. The CDR3 runs 12 residues. Germline CDR1 reads SGDLS; CDR2 reads YYNGEE. The V and J ends lost 4 bases and 11 bases respectively, with 13 bases between them. In DNA, the CDR3 is TGTGCCAGCAGCCCTAGTGGGCTACAGCAGTTCTTC. Its translation is CASSPSGLQQFF.

The chain combines TRBV18 with TRBJ1-5, with a tentative D call TRBD1 (6 bases). Per germline, CDR1 KGHSH and CDR2 LQKENI. Trimming stripped 4 bases from V and 0 bases from J, with 10 bases between. CDR3 size: 15 residues. As DNA, the CDR3 is TGTGCCAGCTCACAGGGACAAGCTAGCAATCAGCCCCAGCATTTT. Its translation is CASSQGQASNQPQHF.

Details on this clone: In the same sample, other DNA sequences code for this CDR3. The V call is TRBV5-1, the J call TRBJ2-3, with TRBD2 matching over 11 bases. V gave up 2 bases and J gave up 4 bases; unmatched junction bases: 6. The CDR3 has 16 residues. From germline, CDR1 is SGHRS and CDR2 YFSETQ. CDR3 nucleotide sequence: TGCGCCAGCAGCTTAGGGGGGACTAGCGGCGCAGATACGCAGTATTTT. This translates into CASSLGGTSGADTQYF.

V gene TRBV27 combines with J gene TRBJ2-1; D possibly corresponds to TRBD1 (5 bases). This CDR3 is built from 18 residues. Trimming took off 7 bases at V and 0 bases at J, with 22 bases between the two ends. Germline V gene lookup returns CDR1 MNHEY and CDR2 SMNVEV (reference sequence). CDR3 in DNA: TGTGCCAGCACCCTTACTTCGGGCAGGGCCCACTCCTACAATGAGCAGTTCTTC. It is translated as CASTLTSGRAHSYNEQFF.

This clone was found once. The chain recombines TRBV19 with TRBJ1-3, with D unclear. Germline loops: CDR1 LNHDA, CDR2 SQIVND (reference sequence). The CDR3 totals 16 residues. Trimming pared 3 bases from V and 0 bases from J, leaving 12 bases between. DNA of the CDR3: TGTGCCAGTAGTATGGGCGACCGCATCTCTGGAAACACCATATATTTT. Translated: CASSMGDRISGNTIYF. The full variable domain, with the rest looked up from reference TRBV19 and TRBJ1-3, is DGGITQSPKYLFRKEGQNVTLSCEQNLNHDAMYWYRQDPGQGLRLIYYSQIVNDFQKGDIAEGYSVSREKKESFPLTVTSAQKNPTAFYLCASSMGDRISGNTIYFGEGSWLTVV.

The rearrangement uses TRBV7-1 and TRBJ2-7; D unclear. TRBV7-1 has ORF status, its function being uncertain. Trimming removed 6 bases at V and 4 bases at J, with 13 bases between. The CDR3 is 13 amino acids. The CDR3, as DNA: TGTGCCAGCAGTCCCCGACTTGATTACGAGCAGTACTTC. This translates into CASSPRLDYEQYF.

The V and J genes are TRBV4-1 and TRBJ2-7; 10 bases are shared with TRBD2. Germline CDR1 reads MGHRA; CDR2 reads YSYEKL. The CDR3 extends over 16 amino acids. The trim removed 4 bases at V and 6 bases at J, leaving 12 bases unmatched. The CDR3 nucleotides are TGCGCCAGCAGCCGGACCCCGGACCTAGCGGGAGCCGAGCAGTACTTC. It is translated as CASSRTPDLAGAEQYF.

V is TRBV19 and J is TRBJ2-1; D possibly corresponds to TRBD2 (5 bases). The germline gives CDR1 LNHDA, CDR2 SQIVND (reference sequence). The CDR3 spans 16 residues. Trimming took off 4 bases at V and 2 bases at J, with 15 bases between the two ends. DNA of the CDR3: TGTGCCAGTAGTAGGTCAAGGAGCGGCACCTACAATGAGCAGTTCTTC. Translating gives CASSRSRSGTYNEQFF.

The chain employs TRBV28 and TRBJ2-7; D perhaps matches TRBD2 (6 bases). The CDR3 runs to 14 residues. V gave up 5 bases and J gave up 2 bases, with 13 bases separating them. Germline V gene lookup returns CDR1 MDHEN and CDR2 SYDVKM. The CDR3 region has the DNA TGTGCCAGCAGTATTATAGCGGCCGCCTACGAGCAGTACTTC. It specifies CASSIIAAAYEQYF.

The chain joins TRBV19 to TRBJ2-7; D may match TRBD1 or TRBD2 (5 bases each). This CDR3 spans 13 amino acids. V dropped 5 bases and J dropped 6 bases, with 14 bases sitting between them. Germline-derived CDR1 and CDR2 are LNHDA and SQIVND (reference sequence). CDR3 region: CASSGGLVGEQYF. DNA for the CDR3: TGTGCCAGTAGTGGGGGTCTTGTGGGCGAGCAGTACTTC.

There are a few counts of this clone. In DNA form, the CDR3 reads TGTGCCAGCAGCTTAGCAGCGGGAGAGACCCAGTACTTC. It specifies CASSLAAGETQYF. The chain links TRBV7-9 to TRBJ2-5; a weak D match, TRBD2 (6 bases). CDR3 length: 13 amino acids. The V and J ends lost 0 bases and 4 bases respectively, with 6 bases between them. Germline V gene data show CDR1 as SEHNR and CDR2 as FQNEAQ (reference sequence).

The chain has TRBV5-4 and TRBJ2-1; TRBD2 matches 8 bases. This CDR3 spans 17 amino acids. The V gene's germline CDR1 is SGHNT and CDR2 YYREEE (reference sequence). V shed 0 bases, J shed 2 bases, and the junction held 7 bases outside the gene matches. For the CDR3, the DNA is TGTGCCAGCAGCTTGGCCGATGCGGGAGGCCCCTACAATGAGCAGTTCTTC. Its protein product is CASSLADAGGPYNEQFF.

This rearrangement joins TRBV19 to TRBJ1-2; D remains ambiguous. The V end lost 5 bases, the J end lost 4 bases, and 11 bases lay between the germline ends. Germline V gives CDR1 LNHDA, CDR2 SQIVND (reference sequence). The CDR3 covers 13 residues. CDR3 sequence (DNA): TGTGCCAGTAGTTCCGACCGTGTCTATGGCTACACCTTC. Amino acid sequence: CASSSDRVYGYTF.

This chain uses TRBV6-1 with TRBJ2-7, with 14 bases lining up with TRBD2. Trimming cost V 0 bases and J 5 bases; bases outside gene matches: 9. This CDR3 spans 18 amino acids. Germline CDR1 reads MNHNS; CDR2 reads SASEGT. The CDR3 coding sequence is TGTGCCAGCAGTGAAGCATTTGGGACTAGCGGGAGAACCCACGAGCAGTACTTC. It codes for CASSEAFGTSGRTHEQYF.